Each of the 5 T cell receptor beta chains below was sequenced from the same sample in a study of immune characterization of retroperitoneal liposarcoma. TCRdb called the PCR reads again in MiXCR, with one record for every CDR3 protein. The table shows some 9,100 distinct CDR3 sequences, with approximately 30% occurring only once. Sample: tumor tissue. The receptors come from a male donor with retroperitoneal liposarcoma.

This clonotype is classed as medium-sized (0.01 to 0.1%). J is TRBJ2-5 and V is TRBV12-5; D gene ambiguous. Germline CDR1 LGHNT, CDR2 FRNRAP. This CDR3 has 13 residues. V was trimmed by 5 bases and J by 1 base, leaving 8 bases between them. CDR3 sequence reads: CASGPSRQETQYF. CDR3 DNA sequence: TGTGCTAGTGGTCCCTCACGCCAAGAGACCCAGTACTTC. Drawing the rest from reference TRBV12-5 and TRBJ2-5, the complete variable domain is DARVTQTPRHKVTEMGQEVTMRCQPILGHNTVFWYRQTMMQGLELLAYFRNRAPLDDSGMPKDRFSAEMPDATLATLKIQPSEPRDSAVYFCASGPSRQETQYFGPGTRLLVL.

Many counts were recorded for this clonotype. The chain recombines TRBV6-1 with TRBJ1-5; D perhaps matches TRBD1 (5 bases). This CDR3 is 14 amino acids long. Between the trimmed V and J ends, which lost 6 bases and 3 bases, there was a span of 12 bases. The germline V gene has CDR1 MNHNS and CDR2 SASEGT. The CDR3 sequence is CASSDSGNNQPQHF. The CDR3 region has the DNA TGTGCCAGCAGCGACAGCGGTAACAATCAGCCCCAGCATTTT.

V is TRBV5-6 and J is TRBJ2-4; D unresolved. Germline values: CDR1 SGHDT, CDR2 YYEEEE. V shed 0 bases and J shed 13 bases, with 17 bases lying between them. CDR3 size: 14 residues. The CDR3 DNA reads TGTGCCAGCAGCTTGGGCGCGTCGGACCATGAGCAGTACTTC. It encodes CASSLGASDHEQYF.

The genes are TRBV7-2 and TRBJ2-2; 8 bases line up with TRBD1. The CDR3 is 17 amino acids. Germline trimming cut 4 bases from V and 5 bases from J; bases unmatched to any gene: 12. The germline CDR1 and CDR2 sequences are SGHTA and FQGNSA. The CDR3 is CASSSPRTGIFTGELFF. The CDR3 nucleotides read TGTGCCAGCAGCTCCCCCCGGACAGGGATTTTTACCGGGGAGCTGTTTTTT.

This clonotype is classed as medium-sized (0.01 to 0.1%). The CDR3 region has the DNA TGTGCCAGCAGTTTGCTATTCGGATCGGGCACCGGGGAGCTGTTTTTT. Translating it yields CASSLLFGSGTGELFF. The genes are TRBV27 and TRBJ2-2, with no clear D. CDR1 is MNHEY, CDR2 SMNVEV, per germline (reference sequence). The CDR3 spans 16 residues. V lost 3 bases and J lost 4, with 15 bases in between.